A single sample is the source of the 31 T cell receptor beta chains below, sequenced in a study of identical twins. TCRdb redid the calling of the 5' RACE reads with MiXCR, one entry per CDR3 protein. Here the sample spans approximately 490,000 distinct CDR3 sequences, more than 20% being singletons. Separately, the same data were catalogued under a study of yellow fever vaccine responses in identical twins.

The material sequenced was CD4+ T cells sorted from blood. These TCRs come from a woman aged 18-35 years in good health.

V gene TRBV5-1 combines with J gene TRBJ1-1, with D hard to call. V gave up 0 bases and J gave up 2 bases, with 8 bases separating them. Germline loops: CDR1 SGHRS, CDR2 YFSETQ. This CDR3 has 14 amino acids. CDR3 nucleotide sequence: TGCGCCAGCAGCTTGGAGTCTCCCAACACTGAAGCTTTCTTT. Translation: CASSLESPNTEAFF.

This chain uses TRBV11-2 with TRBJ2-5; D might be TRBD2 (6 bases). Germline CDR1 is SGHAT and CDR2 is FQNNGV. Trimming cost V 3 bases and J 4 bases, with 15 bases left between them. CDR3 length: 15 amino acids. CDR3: CASSFVPGGPETQYF. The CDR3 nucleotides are TGTGCCAGCAGCTTCGTCCCCGGGGGACCAGAGACCCAGTACTTC.

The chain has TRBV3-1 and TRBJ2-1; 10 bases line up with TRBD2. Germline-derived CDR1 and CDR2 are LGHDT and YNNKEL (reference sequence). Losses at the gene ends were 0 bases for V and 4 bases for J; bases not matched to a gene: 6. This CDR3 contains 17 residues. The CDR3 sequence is CASSQDRLAGGYNEQFF. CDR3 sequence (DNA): TGTGCCAGCAGCCAAGATCGACTAGCGGGCGGTTACAATGAGCAGTTCTTC.

The CDR3 here is CASSYSYRAYQVYEQYV. The CDR3 DNA follows: TGTGCCAGCAGCTATTCATACAGGGCCTACCAAGTCTACGAGCAGTACGTC. This sequence joins TRBV7-8 and TRBJ2-7; possibly TRBD1 for D (6 bases). The V and J ends lost 4 bases and 3 bases respectively, with 22 bases between them. Germline V gives CDR1 SGHVS, CDR2 FQNEAQ. The CDR3 contains 17 residues.

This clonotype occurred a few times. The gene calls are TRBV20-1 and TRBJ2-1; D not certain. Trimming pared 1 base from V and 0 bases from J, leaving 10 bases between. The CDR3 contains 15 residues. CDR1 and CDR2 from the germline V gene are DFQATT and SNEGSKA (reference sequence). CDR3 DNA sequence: TGCAGTGCTAGAGGGTTTACGAGCTCCTACAATGAGCAGTTCTTC. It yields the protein CSARGFTSSYNEQFF.

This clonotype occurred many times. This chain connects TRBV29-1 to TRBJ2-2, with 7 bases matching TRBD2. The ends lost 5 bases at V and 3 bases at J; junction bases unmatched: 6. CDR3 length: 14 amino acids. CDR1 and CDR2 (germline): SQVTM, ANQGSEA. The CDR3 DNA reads TGCAGCGTTATCTGGGGGGGAGACACCGGGGAGCTGTTTTTT. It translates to CSVIWGGDTGELFF.

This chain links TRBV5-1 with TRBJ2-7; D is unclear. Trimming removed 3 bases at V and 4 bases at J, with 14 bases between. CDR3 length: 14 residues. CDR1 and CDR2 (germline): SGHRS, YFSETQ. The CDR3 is CASSSGGKRYEQYF. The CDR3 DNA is TGCGCCAGCAGCTCTGGCGGCAAAAGGTACGAGCAGTACTTC.

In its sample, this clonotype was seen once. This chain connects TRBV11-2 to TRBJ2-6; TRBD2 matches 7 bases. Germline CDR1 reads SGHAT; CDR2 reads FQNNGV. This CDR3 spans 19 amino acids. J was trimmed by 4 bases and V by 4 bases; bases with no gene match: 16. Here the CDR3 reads CASSSFGGGGGSGANVLTF. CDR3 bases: TGTGCCAGCAGCTCCTTCGGCGGGGGAGGAGGGTCCGGGGCCAACGTCCTGACTTTC.

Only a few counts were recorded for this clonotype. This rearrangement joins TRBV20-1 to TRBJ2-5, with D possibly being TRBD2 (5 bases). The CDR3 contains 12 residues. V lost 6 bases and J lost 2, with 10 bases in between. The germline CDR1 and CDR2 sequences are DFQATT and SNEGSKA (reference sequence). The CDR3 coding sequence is TGCAGTGCGCCCGTAGCGCAAGAGACCCAGTACTTC. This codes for CSAPVAQETQYF.

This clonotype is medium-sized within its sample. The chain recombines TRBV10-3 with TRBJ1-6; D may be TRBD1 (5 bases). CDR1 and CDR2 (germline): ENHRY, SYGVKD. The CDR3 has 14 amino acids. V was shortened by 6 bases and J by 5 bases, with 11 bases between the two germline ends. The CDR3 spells CAIRKGTDNSPLHF. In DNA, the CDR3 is TGTGCCATCAGGAAGGGGACTGATAATTCACCCCTCCACTTT.

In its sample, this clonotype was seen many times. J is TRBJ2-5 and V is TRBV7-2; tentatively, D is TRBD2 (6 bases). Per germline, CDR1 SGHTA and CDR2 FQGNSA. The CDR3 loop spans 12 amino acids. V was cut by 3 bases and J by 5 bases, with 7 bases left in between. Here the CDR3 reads CASSFRGETQYF. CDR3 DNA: TGTGCCAGCAGCTTCCGGGGGGAGACCCAGTACTTC.

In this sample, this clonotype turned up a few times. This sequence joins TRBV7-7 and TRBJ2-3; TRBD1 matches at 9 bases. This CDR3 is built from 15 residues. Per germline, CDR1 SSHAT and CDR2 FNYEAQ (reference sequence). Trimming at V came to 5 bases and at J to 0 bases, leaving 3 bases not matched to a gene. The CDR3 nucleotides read TGTGCCAGCAGCGTAGGACAGGGGAGCACAGATACGCAGTATTTT. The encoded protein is CASSVGQGSTDTQYF.

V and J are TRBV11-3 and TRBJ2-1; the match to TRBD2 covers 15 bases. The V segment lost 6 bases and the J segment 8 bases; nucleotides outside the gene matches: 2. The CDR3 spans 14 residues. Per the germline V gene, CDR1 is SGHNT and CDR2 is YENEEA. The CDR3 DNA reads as TGTGCCAGCAGTGGGACTAGCGGGGGGTATGAGCAGTTCTTC. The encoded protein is CASSGTSGGYEQFF.

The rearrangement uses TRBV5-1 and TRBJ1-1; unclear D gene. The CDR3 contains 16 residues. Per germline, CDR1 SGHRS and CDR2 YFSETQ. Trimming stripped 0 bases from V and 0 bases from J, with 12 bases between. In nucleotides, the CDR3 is TGCGCCAGCAGCTTGGATCGGGTAGGAATGAACACTGAAGCTTTCTTT. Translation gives CASSLDRVGMNTEAFF.

The CDR3 DNA sequence: TGTGCTAGTGGTGTCGGATCGTCCGGGGAGCTGTTTTTT. Translating it yields CASGVGSSGELFF. This rearrangement joins TRBV12-5 to TRBJ2-2; D remains unclear. The length of the CDR3 is 13 residues. Per the germline V gene, CDR1 is LGHNT and CDR2 is FRNRAP. The germline V and J ends were trimmed by 5 bases and 6 bases, with 10 bases remaining between them.

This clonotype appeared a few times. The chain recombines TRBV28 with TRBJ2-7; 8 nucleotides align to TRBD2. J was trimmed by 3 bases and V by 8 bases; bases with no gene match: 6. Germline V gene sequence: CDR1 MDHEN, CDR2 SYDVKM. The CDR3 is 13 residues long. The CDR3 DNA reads TGTGCCAGCCGGGAGGGAGGGGTCTACGAGCAGTACTTC. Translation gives CASREGGVYEQYF.

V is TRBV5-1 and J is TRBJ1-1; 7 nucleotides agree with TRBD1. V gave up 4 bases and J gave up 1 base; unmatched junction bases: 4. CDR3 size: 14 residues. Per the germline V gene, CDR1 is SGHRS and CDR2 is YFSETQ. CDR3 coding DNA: TGCGCCAGCAGCGCGTACAGGGGGAACACTGAAGCTTTCTTT. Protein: CASSAYRGNTEAFF.

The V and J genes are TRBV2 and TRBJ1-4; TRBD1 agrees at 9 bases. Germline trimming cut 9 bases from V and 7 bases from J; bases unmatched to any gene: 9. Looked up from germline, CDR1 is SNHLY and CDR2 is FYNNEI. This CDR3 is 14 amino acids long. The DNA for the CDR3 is TGTGCCAGTAAGGGACAGGGCTCGGTTGAAAAACTGTTTTTT. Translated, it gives CASKGQGSVEKLFF.

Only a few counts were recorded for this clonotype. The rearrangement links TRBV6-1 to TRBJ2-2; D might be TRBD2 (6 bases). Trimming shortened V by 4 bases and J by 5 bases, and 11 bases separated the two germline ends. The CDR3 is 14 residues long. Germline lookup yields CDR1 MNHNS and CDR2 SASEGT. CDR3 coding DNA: TGTGCCAGCAGTGGGACTATATGGACCGGGGAGCTGTTTTTT. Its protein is CASSGTIWTGELFF.

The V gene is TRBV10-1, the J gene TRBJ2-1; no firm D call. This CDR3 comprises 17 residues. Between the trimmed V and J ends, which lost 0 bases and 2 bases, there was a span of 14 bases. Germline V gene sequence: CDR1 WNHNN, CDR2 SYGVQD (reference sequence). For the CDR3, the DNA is TGCGCCAGCAGTGAGTCTGGTGGTAGTTCGGCCTACAATGAGCAGTTCTTC. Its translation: CASSESGGSSAYNEQFF.

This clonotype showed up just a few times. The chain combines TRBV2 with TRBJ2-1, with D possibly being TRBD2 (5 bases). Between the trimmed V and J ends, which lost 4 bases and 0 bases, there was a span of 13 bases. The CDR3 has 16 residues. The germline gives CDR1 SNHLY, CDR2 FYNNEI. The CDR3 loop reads CASSGGSPSSYNEQFF. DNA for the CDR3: TGTGCCAGCAGTGGAGGGTCACCGAGCTCCTACAATGAGCAGTTCTTC.

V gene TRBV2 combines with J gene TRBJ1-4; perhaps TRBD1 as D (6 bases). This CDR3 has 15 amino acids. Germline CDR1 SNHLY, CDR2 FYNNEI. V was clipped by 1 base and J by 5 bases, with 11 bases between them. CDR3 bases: TGTGCCAGCAGTGAAGGAGGGGGGCAGAATGAAAAACTGTTTTTT. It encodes CASSEGGGQNEKLFF.

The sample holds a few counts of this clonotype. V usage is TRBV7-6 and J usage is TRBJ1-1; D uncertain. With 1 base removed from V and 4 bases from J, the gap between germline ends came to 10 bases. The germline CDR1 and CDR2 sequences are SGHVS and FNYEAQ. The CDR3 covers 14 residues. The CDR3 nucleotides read TGTGCCAGCAGCTTAGGGAGGGTGGGCACTGAAGCTTTCTTT. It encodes CASSLGRVGTEAFF.

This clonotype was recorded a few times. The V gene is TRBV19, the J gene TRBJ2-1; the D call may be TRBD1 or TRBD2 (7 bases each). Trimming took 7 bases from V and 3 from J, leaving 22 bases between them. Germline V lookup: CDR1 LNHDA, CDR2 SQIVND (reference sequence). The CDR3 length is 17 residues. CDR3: CASKGTASTGGYNEQFF. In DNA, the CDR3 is TGTGCCAGTAAGGGGACAGCAAGTACGGGGGGCTACAATGAGCAGTTCTTC.

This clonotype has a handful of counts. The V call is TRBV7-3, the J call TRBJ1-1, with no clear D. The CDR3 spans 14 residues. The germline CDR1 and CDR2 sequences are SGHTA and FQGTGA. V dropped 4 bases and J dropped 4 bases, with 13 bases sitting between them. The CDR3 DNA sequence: TGTGCCAGCAGCTCCAAGGGTTCAGGCACTGAAGCTTTCTTT. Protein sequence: CASSSKGSGTEAFF.

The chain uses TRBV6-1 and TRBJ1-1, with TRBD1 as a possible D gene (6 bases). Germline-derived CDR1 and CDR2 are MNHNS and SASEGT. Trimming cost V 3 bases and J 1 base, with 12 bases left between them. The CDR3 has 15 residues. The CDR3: CASSESVRGNTEAFF. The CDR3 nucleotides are TGTGCCAGCAGTGAGTCGGTCAGGGGGAACACTGAAGCTTTCTTT.

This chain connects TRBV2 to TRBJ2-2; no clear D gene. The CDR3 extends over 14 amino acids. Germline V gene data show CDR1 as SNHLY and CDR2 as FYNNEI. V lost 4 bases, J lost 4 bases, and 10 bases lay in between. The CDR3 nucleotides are TGTGCCAGCAGTGTGGTTTGGGCCACCGGGGAGCTGTTTTTT. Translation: CASSVVWATGELFF.

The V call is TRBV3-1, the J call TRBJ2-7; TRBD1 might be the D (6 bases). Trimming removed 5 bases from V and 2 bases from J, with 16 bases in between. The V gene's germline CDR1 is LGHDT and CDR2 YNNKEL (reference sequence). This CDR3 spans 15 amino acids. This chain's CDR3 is CASSTTGTSTYEQYF. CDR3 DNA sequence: TGTGCCAGCAGCACCACCGGGACAAGTACCTACGAGCAGTACTTC.

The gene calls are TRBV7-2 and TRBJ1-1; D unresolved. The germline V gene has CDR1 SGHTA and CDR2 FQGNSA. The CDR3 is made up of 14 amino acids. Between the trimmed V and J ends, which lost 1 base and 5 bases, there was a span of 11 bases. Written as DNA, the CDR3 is TGTGCCAGCAGCTTAGGCGGGCTAGGGACTGAAGCTTTCTTT. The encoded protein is CASSLGGLGTEAFF.

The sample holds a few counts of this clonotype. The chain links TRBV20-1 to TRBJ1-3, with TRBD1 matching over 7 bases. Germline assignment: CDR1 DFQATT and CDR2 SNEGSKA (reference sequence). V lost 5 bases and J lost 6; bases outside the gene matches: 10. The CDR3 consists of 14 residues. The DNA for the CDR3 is TGCAGTGCTTGGGACAGTAATGCCGTAAACACCATATATTTT. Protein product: CSAWDSNAVNTIYF.

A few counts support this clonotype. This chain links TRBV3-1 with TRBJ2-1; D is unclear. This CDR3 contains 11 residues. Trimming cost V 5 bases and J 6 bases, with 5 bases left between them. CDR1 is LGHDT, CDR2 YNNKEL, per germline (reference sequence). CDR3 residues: CASSTTNEQFF. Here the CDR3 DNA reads TGTGCCAGCAGCACTACCAATGAGCAGTTCTTC.